The 24 T cell receptor beta chains below all came from one sample that was sequenced in a study of blood T cell repertoires in COVID-19. Clones were sequenced by immunoSEQ multiplex PCR, and TCRdb holds only the in-frame ones, with some missing. In the table there are almost 90,000 clones, 75% to 90% of which are singletons. The material sequenced was peripheral blood. Every receptor here comes from a man older than 75 with acute or convalescent COVID-19.

The chain is built from TRBV4-2 and TRBJ2-7; D not certain. The CDR3 spans 14 residues. The germline V gene encodes CDR1 LGHNA and CDR2 YNFKEQ. The V gene lost 4 bases and the J gene lost 4 bases, with 14 bases spanning the gap. The CDR3 nucleotides are TGTGCCAGCAGCCGGCTCCCGGAGAGTTACGAGCAGTACTTC. Protein sequence: CASSRLPESYEQYF.

The rearrangement links TRBV3-1 (or the pseudogene TRBV3-2) to TRBJ1-1, with D possibly being TRBD1 (6 bases). Germline loops: CDR1 LGHDT, CDR2 YNNKEL (reference sequence). V lost 4 bases and J 0 bases, leaving 12 bases between the germline ends. This CDR3 contains 15 residues. The CDR3, as DNA: TGTGCCAGCAGCCCTCAGGGGAGGGTGAACACTGAAGCTTTCTTT. It is translated as CASSPQGRVNTEAFF.

The V call is TRBV6-5, the J call TRBJ1-5; 11 bases agree with TRBD1. Germline V CDR1 and CDR2: MNHEY, SVGAGI. With V trimmed by 4 bases and J by 6 bases, 8 bases remained unmatched. CDR3 size: 16 residues. The CDR3 nucleotides read TGTGCCAGCAGTTTTTTAGGACAGGGGGCCGGTCAGCCCCAGCATTTT. This codes for CASSFLGQGAGQPQHF.

The V and J genes are TRBV28 and TRBJ1-2, with TRBD1 as a possible D gene (6 bases). The V end lost 6 bases, the J end lost 4 bases, and 21 bases lay between the germline ends. In germline, CDR1 is MDHEN, CDR2 SYDVKM. This CDR3 is 16 amino acids long. The CDR3 nucleotides are TGTGCCAGCAGGGGAGGGAAACAGGGAGGGTTCTATGGCTACACCTTC. It is translated as CASRGGKQGGFYGYTF.

The chain recombines TRBV11-3 with TRBJ1-1; 8 bases agree with TRBD1. Trimming cost V 5 bases and J 5 bases; bases outside gene matches: 4. Germline V lookup: CDR1 SGHNT, CDR2 YENEEA. The CDR3 runs 13 residues. CDR3 sequence reads: CASSQTGETEAFF. The CDR3 DNA is TGTGCCAGCAGCCAGACAGGGGAGACTGAAGCTTTCTTT.

The chain joins TRBV18 to TRBJ2-5; 13 positions match TRBD2. CDR3 length: 19 amino acids. Germline V CDR1 and CDR2: KGHSH, LQKENI. The V and J ends lost 4 bases and 4 bases, in that order; junction bases with no gene match: 15. The CDR3 coding sequence is TGTGCCAGCTCACAATCGAATGGACTAGCGGGAGAGAAGGGAGAGACCCAGTACTTC. Its protein is CASSQSNGLAGEKGETQYF.

The CDR3 is CASSLDRKHGYTF. For the CDR3, the DNA is TGCGCCAGCAGCTTGGACAGAAAGCATGGCTACACCTTC. The chain joins TRBV5-1 to TRBJ1-2; D unresolved. Germline lookup yields CDR1 SGHRS and CDR2 YFSETQ. Trimming took 0 bases from V and 6 from J, leaving 9 bases between them. There are 13 residues in the CDR3.

The rearrangement links TRBV5-1 to TRBJ2-2; unclear D gene. Germline V CDR1 and CDR2: SGHRS, YFSETQ. Deletions cut 9 bases from V and 4 bases from J, with 16 bases between. This CDR3 has 14 amino acids. The CDR3: CATAQSEVTGELFF. The CDR3 DNA reads as TGCGCCACCGCCCAATCTGAGGTCACCGGGGAGCTGTTTTTT.

The genes are TRBV27 and TRBJ1-1; the D gene is possibly TRBD1 (6 bases). Germline lookup yields CDR1 MNHEY and CDR2 SMNVEV (reference sequence). This CDR3 spans 12 amino acids. V was pared by 8 bases and J by 9 bases, with 16 bases between. CDR3 region: CASGNGGQKAFF. CDR3 sequence (DNA): TGTGCCAGCGGAAACGGGGGGCAGAAAGCTTTCTTT.

V and J are TRBV9 and TRBJ2-1; 7 nucleotides match TRBD2. The CDR3 sequence is 13 residues long. Trimming took 1 base from V and 5 from J; bases not matched to a gene: 0. The V gene's germline CDR1 is SGDLS and CDR2 YYNGEE. CDR3 in DNA: TGTGCCAGCAGCGTACGGGGGGACAATGAGCAGTTCTTC. Encoded protein: CASSVRGDNEQFF.

This rearrangement joins TRBV28 to TRBJ2-3; no reliable D call. The CDR3 totals 14 residues. The V gene's germline CDR1 is MDHEN and CDR2 SYDVKM. The V gene lost 3 bases and the J gene lost 4 bases, with 11 bases spanning the gap. In nucleotides, the CDR3 is TGTGCCAGCAGTTTGTCTAGTCATCCAGATACGCAGTATTTT. This codes for CASSLSSHPDTQYF. The whole variable domain, remainder taken from reference TRBV28 and TRBJ2-3, is DVKVTQSSRYLVKRTGEKVFLECVQDMDHENMFWYRQDPGLGLRLIYFSYDVKMKEKGDIPEGYSVSREKKERFSLILESASTNQTSMYLCASSLSSHPDTQYFGPGTRLTVL.

The chain combines TRBV18 with TRBJ1-3; the D is unclear. Germline values: CDR1 KGHSH, CDR2 LQKENI. The CDR3 runs to 15 residues. V gave up 0 bases and J gave up 4 bases, with 10 bases separating them. The CDR3 is CASSPPAERGNTIYF. DNA for the CDR3: TGTGCCAGCTCACCACCGGCTGAGAGGGGAAACACCATATATTTT.

This CDR3 is CASSWKPGQGAGGNQPQHF. In DNA, the CDR3 is TGTGCCAGCAGCTGGAAACCGGGACAGGGGGCGGGCGGCAATCAGCCCCAGCATTTT. The rearrangement links TRBV7-2 to TRBJ1-5; 12 bases align to TRBD1. J lost 2 bases, V lost 4 bases, and 12 bases had no gene match. This CDR3 is built from 19 residues. Germline assignment: CDR1 SGHTA and CDR2 FQGNSA.

The rearrangement uses TRBV4-1 and TRBJ1-6; possibly TRBD1 for D (5 bases). Germline CDR1 MGHRA, CDR2 YSYEKL. V lost 0 bases to trimming and J lost 0 bases, with 12 bases between them. This CDR3 contains 18 residues. The CDR3 region has the DNA TGCGCCAGCAGCCAAGAATTGGGGGGAAGCTCCTATAATTCACCCCTCCACTTT. This gives the protein CASSQELGGSSYNSPLHF.

This rearrangement joins TRBV29-1 to TRBJ2-1, with a tentative D call TRBD2 (5 bases). The CDR3 is made up of 12 amino acids. CDR1 is SQVTM, CDR2 ANQGSEA, per germline. V was trimmed by 7 bases and J by 10 bases, leaving 17 bases between them. Written as DNA, the CDR3 is TGCAGCGGAGGAGGCGGGCCACAGGAGCAGTTCTTC. This encodes CSGGGGPQEQFF.

V usage is TRBV5-6 and J usage is TRBJ2-7; 7 positions agree with TRBD1. Trimming cost V 4 bases and J 3 bases; bases outside gene matches: 7. This CDR3 spans 14 amino acids. Germline CDR1 SGHDT, CDR2 YYEEEE. The CDR3 here is CASSLGQRYYEQYF. The CDR3 DNA reads as TGTGCCAGCAGCCTGGGACAGAGATACTACGAGCAGTACTTC.

The rearrangement uses TRBV6-5 and TRBJ2-5; 10 nucleotides agree with TRBD1. The CDR3 sequence is 16 residues long. CDR1 and CDR2 (germline): MNHEY, SVGAGI. The V segment lost 3 bases and the J segment 1 base; nucleotides outside the gene matches: 5. This chain's CDR3 is CASSYGTGDFQETQYF. CDR3 DNA sequence: TGTGCCAGCAGTTATGGGACAGGGGATTTCCAAGAGACCCAGTACTTC.

The chain links TRBV7-2 to TRBJ1-4, with a weak D call TRBD1 (6 bases). Germline assignment: CDR1 SGHTA and CDR2 FQGNSA. Trimming took 4 bases from V and 8 from J, leaving 11 bases between them. The CDR3 is made up of 13 amino acids. The CDR3 reads CASSWGQGEKLFF. The CDR3 DNA follows: TGTGCCAGCAGCTGGGGGCAGGGGGAAAAACTGTTTTTT.

The chain links TRBV3-1 (or the pseudogene TRBV3-2) to TRBJ2-7, with a possible D match to TRBD1 (7 bases). V gave up 1 base and J gave up 7 bases, with 20 bases separating them. Per the germline V gene, CDR1 is LGHDT and CDR2 is YNNKEL (reference sequence). CDR3 length equals 16 residues. The DNA for the CDR3 is TGTGCCAGCAGCCAAGCGGGGGCAGGGGGGAGCTGGGAGCAGTACTTC. Translation gives CASSQAGAGGSWEQYF.

The chain joins TRBV2 to TRBJ2-3; TRBD1 matches 7 bases. The germline CDR1 and CDR2 sequences are SNHLY and FYNNEI. V shed 6 bases, J shed 4 bases, and the junction held 4 bases outside the gene matches. This CDR3 is built from 13 residues. The CDR3 DNA follows: TGTGCCAGCAGGGCCACAGGGGCAGATACGCAGTATTTT. Residues: CASRATGADTQYF.

The chain links TRBV5-4 to TRBJ2-2, with 7 bases lining up with TRBD1. Losses at the gene ends were 2 bases for V and 5 bases for J; bases not matched to a gene: 6. The CDR3 totals 15 residues. Germline V gene lookup returns CDR1 SGHNT and CDR2 YYREEE (reference sequence). In nucleotides, the CDR3 is TGTGCCAGCAGCTTCCGACAGGGAGAGACCGGGGAGCTGTTTTTT. Encoded protein: CASSFRQGETGELFF.

V usage is TRBV5-6 and J usage is TRBJ2-7, with D possibly matching TRBD2 (5 bases). The length of the CDR3 is 14 residues. V was cut by 6 bases and J by 2 bases, with 15 bases left in between. Germline values: CDR1 SGHDT, CDR2 YYEEEE. Here the CDR3 reads CASTPGMGTYEQYF. CDR3 coding DNA: TGTGCCAGCACCCCGGGGATGGGGACCTACGAGCAGTACTTC.

The rearrangement uses TRBV28 and TRBJ2-3, with D possibly being TRBD2 (5 bases). Trimming cost V 6 bases and J 1 base, with 17 bases left between them. Germline assignment: CDR1 MDHEN and CDR2 SYDVKM. This CDR3 spans 16 amino acids. CDR3 sequence reads: CASSYAGVGGTDTQYF. The CDR3 bases are TGTGCCAGCAGCTATGCGGGTGTTGGGGGCACAGATACGCAGTATTTT.

The chain is built from TRBV29-1 and TRBJ1-1; 8 nucleotides align to TRBD1. The CDR3 is 13 residues long. Unmatched junction bases numbered 2, after V lost 3 bases and J lost 2 bases. Per germline, CDR1 SQVTM and CDR2 ANQGSEA. The CDR3 nucleotides read TGCAGCGTTGATCAGGGGGCCAACACTGAAGCTTTCTTT. Its protein is CSVDQGANTEAFF. Using reference TRBV29-1 and TRBJ1-1 for the parts outside the CDR3, the full variable domain is SAVISQKPSRDICQRGTSLTIQCQVDSQVTMMFWYRQQPGQSLTLIATANQGSEATYESGFVIDKFPISRPNLTFSTLTVSNMSPEDSSIYLCSVDQGANTEAFFGQGTRLTVV.